This T cell receptor (beta chain) was captured in a study of cytomegalovirus exposure and HLA in healthy donors. Study results and caveats: Information on immune exposure was restricted to one variable (CMV serostatus). Donors were assumed by presence/absence analyses to have roughly uniform sequencing depth. Reports indicated that the classifier achieved high specificity and sensitivity in diagnosing cytomegalovirus status. Later work showed greater clonal expansion in HLA-associated TCR beta chains than in equally common others.

For this clone: Its target is unknown.

Between the trimmed V and J ends, which lost 1 base and 0 bases, there was a span of 12 bases. Looked up from germline, CDR1 is LGHNA and CDR2 is YSLEER. The CDR3 extends over 17 amino acids. Both 60 Vbeta primers and 13 Jbeta primers went into the PCR. Clones were read by immunoSEQ multiplex PCR, and TCRdb kept only the in-frame ones, dropping some. Of about 170,000 clones listed, approximately 79% were seen once; the top ten hold about 0.91%. This clonotype was sampled from a woman between 50 and 59 years old in good health and CMV-seropositive. J is TRBJ2-2 and V is TRBV4-3, with D possibly TRBD2 on 5 matching bases. The material sequenced was PBMCs. The CDR3 nucleotides read TGCGCCAGCAGCCAAGGTGGAGGCCTCGCGAACACCGGGGAGCTGTTTTTT. It encodes CASSQGGGLANTGELFF.